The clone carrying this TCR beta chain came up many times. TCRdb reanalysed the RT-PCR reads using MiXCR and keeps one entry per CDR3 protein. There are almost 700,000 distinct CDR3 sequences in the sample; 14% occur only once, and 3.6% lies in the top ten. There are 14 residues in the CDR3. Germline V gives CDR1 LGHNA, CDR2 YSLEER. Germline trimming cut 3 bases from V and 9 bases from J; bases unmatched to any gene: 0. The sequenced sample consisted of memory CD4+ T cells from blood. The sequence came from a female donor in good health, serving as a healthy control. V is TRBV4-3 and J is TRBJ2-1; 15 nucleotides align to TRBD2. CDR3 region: CASSQGLAGGEQFF. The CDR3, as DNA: TGCGCCAGCAGCCAGGGACTAGCGGGAGGTGAGCAGTTCTTC.